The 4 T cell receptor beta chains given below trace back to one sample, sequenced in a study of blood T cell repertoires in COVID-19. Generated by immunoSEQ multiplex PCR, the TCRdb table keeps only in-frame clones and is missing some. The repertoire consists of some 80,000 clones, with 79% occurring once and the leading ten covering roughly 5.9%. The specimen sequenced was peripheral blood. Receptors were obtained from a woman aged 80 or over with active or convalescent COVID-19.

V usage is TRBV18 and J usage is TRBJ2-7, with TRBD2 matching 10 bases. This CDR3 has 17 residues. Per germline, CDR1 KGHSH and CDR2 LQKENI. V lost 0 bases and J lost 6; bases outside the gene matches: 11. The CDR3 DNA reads TGTGCCAGCTCACCACCGGGTCTAGCGGGAGTCGGCGGCGAGCAGTACTTC. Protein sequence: CASSPPGLAGVGGEQYF.

The CDR3 DNA reads as TGTGCCAGCTCACCGAATAGACAGTCCCAAATCACAGATACGCAGTATTTT. It translates to CASSPNRQSQITDTQYF. The chain recombines TRBV18 with TRBJ2-3; TRBD1 is a possible D gene (5 bases). Germline lookup yields CDR1 KGHSH and CDR2 LQKENI. Trimming removed 3 bases at V and 2 bases at J, with 18 bases between. The CDR3 spans 17 residues.

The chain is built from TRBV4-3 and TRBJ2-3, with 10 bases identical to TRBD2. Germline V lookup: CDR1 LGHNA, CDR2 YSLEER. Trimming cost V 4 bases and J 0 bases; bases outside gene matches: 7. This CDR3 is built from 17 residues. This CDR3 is CASSLGLADSSTDTQYF. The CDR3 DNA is TGCGCCAGCAGCCTCGGACTAGCGGACTCTAGCACAGATACGCAGTATTTT.

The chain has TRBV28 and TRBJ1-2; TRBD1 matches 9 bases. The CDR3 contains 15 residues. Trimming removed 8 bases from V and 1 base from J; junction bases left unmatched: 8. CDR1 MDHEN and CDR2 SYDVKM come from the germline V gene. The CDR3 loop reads CASHVTGGFNYGYTF. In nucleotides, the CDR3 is TGTGCCAGCCACGTGACAGGGGGTTTTAACTATGGCTACACCTTC.